The next 2 T cell receptor beta chains were all read from a single sample in a study of cytomegalovirus exposure and HLA in healthy donors. PCR involved 60 Vbeta and 13 Jbeta primers. Profiling relied on immunoSEQ multiplex PCR, and the TCRdb table lists in-frame clones only, not all of them. This table holds approximately 52,000 clones, 77% found once. The material sequenced was PBMCs. These receptors originate from a female donor in good health and CMV-seronegative.

This rearrangement joins TRBV5-4 to TRBJ2-3; D gene ambiguous. CDR3 length equals 11 residues. Germline CDR1 reads SGHNT; CDR2 reads YYREEE (reference sequence). Between the trimmed V and J ends, which lost 0 bases and 8 bases, there was a span of 4 bases. CDR3 in amino acids: CASSLDGTQYF. The CDR3 region has the DNA TGTGCCAGCAGCTTGGACGGTACGCAGTATTTT.

This clone occurred a few times. The chain links TRBV7-3 to TRBJ2-5; 10 bases are shared with TRBD2. Germline assignment: CDR1 SGHTA and CDR2 FQGTGA. J lost 4 bases, V lost 2 bases, and 4 bases had no gene match. The CDR3 is 15 amino acids. The CDR3 bases are TGTGCCAGCAGCTTATCTAGCGGGGGCGGAGAGACCCAGTACTTC. Translation: CASSLSSGGGETQYF. The whole variable domain, filled in from reference TRBV7-3 and TRBJ2-5, reads GAGVSQTPSNKVTEKGKYVELRCDPISGHTALYWYRQSLGQGPEFLIYFQGTGAADDSGLPNDRFFAVRPEGSVSTLKIQRTERGDSAVYLCASSLSSGGGETQYFGPGTRLLVL.